This T cell receptor beta chain was recorded in a study of T cell responses to AZD1222 COVID-19 vaccine. This CDR3 contains 13 residues. V was pared by 5 bases and J by 0 bases, with 7 bases between. CDR1 is MNHEY and CDR2 is SVGEGT in the germline V gene. With regard to this clone: What it recognizes is unknown.

General study results and limits: CD4 TCRs associated with vaccination spanned spike, dominating at 160-218 and 743-854. In all cases, repertoires were sampled only after the peak T cell response. After two AZD1222 doses, spike-specific TCR breadth and depth rose versus day 0. The donor cohort was predominantly white British with a female majority, and clonal diversity may have been underestimated.

The assay was immunoSEQ multiplex PCR, and TCRdb's table has in-frame clones only and misses some. The sample has 150,000 to 200,000 clones, around nine tenths seen once; the top ten hold about 3.6%. The sample in question was peripheral blood, obtained 28 days after the second dose of the MenACWY control vaccine. The chain links TRBV6-2 or TRBV6-3 to TRBJ1-1; D remains unclear. The sequence came from an adult who received the MenACWY meningococcal vaccine as a control. CDR3 bases: TGTGCCAGCAGTCAGACGGTGAACACTGAAGCTTTCTTT. The encoded protein is CASSQTVNTEAFF.